Included here is one T cell receptor (beta chain) sequence, with context. Assay used: immunoSEQ multiplex PCR; TCRdb lists only in-frame clones, some missing. Of fewer than 1 million clones in the sample, around 96% were seen once. The record originates from a study of shared clonotypes between healthy human individuals. About the study: Per donor, CD8 memory used one plate, CD8 naive used two, CD4 memory used three and CD4 naive used three.

Positively selected for CCR7, the CD45RO-negative cells used as naive CD8 cells excluded terminally differentiated effector memory CD45RA+ cells. The sequence derives from a man aged 30 to 39 in good health. The sequenced material came from naive CD8+ T cells sorted from blood.

In nucleotides, the CDR3 is TGCGCCAGCAGTGAGTCAAGCGGAGGGGCCAATGAGCAGTTCTTC. This gives the protein CASSESSGGANEQFF. This chain connects TRBV10-2 to TRBJ2-1; tentative D call: TRBD2 (6 bases). This CDR3 is 15 amino acids long. Germline assignment: CDR1 WSHSY and CDR2 SAAADI. V gave up 0 bases and J gave up 6 bases, with 12 bases separating them.